The text below deals with one TCR beta chain. The antigen is not known. At the DNA level, this CDR3 is encoded by other sequences in the same sample as well. The entry originates in a study of cytomegalovirus exposure and HLA in healthy donors. Study-wide findings and caveats: Cytomegalovirus-associated status was assigned to 150 or so TCR beta chains. An Asian-associated ancestry cluster reportedly showed fewer N-insertions than the roughly 670-donor mean in a later analysis. A later analysis linked a missense DCLRE1C variant to TCR beta V- and J-gene trimming.

This CDR3 has 15 amino acids. The germline V gene encodes CDR1 SGDLS and CDR2 YYNGEE. Trimming removed 2 bases at V and 9 bases at J, with 17 bases between. Vbeta (60) and Jbeta (13) primers were used in the PCR. TCRdb's table, derived via immunoSEQ multiplex PCR, lists solely in-frame clones and lacks some. Here the sample spans 150,000 to 200,000 clones, about 75% being singletons. Sequenced: PBMCs. The receptor was derived from a man aged 40-49 years in good health and CMV-seropositive. V is TRBV9 and J is TRBJ2-2; TRBD1 is a possible D gene (6 bases). CDR3: CASSVQQGWDRELFF. CDR3 bases: TGTGCCAGCAGCGTTCAGCAGGGGTGGGACCGGGAGCTGTTTTTT.